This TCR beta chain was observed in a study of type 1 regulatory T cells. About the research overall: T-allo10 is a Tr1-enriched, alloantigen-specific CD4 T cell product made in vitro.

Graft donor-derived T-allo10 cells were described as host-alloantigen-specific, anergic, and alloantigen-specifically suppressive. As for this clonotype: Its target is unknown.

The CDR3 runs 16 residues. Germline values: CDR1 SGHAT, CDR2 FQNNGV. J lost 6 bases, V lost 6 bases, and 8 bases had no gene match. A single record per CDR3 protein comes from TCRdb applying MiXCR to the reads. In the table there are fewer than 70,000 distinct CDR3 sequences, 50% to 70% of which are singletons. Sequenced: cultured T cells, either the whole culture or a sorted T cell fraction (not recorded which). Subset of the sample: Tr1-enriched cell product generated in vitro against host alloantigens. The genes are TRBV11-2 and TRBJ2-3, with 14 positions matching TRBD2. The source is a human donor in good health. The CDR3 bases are TGTGCCAGCAGGAGACTAGCGGGAGGGCCTAGGGATACGCAGTATTTT. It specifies CASRRLAGGPRDTQYF. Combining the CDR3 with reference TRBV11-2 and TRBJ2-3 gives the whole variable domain EAGVAQSPRYKIIEKRQSVAFWCNPISGHATLYWYQQILGQGPKLLIQFQNNGVVDDSQLPKDRFSAERLKGVDSTLKIQPAKLEDSAVYLCASRRLAGGPRDTQYFGPGTRLTVL.